This record concerns one T cell receptor beta chain sequence. These data come from a study of blood T cell repertoires in COVID-19. On the study more broadly: Acute-phase and convalescent COVID-19 samples originated in the United States, Italy and Spain. Sources were T cells, B-cell-depleted T cells, or PBMCs; the material itself was cDNA or gDNA.

Methods used by the authors: Quantification of nucleated cells was approximated via reference gene primer amplification. Sequencing used immunoSEQ multiplex PCR; TCRdb keeps in-frame clones, though not all of them. V, J and clone size were drawn from that table, and D and trimming were deduced from the DNA. The sample carries about 130,000 clones, roughly 79% recorded once. Trimming pared 3 bases from V and 3 bases from J, leaving 21 bases between. CDR3 length: 17 residues. Germline V lookup: CDR1 MNHEY, CDR2 SMNVEV (reference sequence). The chain carries TRBV27 and TRBJ2-7; weak D call: TRBD2 (5 bases). This receptor was identified in a woman aged 55-69 years with active or convalescent COVID-19. Sequenced: peripheral blood. CDR3 sequence reads: CASSFIPGIANLYEQYF. The CDR3 region has the DNA TGTGCCAGCAGTTTTATCCCCGGGATAGCGAATCTCTACGAGCAGTACTTC.